The 32 T cell receptor beta chains below all came from one sample that was sequenced in a study of cytomegalovirus exposure and HLA in healthy donors. The PCR had 60 Vbeta and 13 Jbeta primers. Assay: immunoSEQ multiplex PCR; the TCRdb copy retains only in-frame clones and omits some. The sample carries some 90,000 clones, just under 80% recorded once. Input material: PBMCs. Source of these receptors: a woman aged 35 to 49 in good health and CMV-seronegative.

The V and J genes are TRBV29-1 and TRBJ2-7, with D possibly TRBD2 on 5 matching bases. Trimming pared 2 bases from V and 5 bases from J, leaving 7 bases between. The CDR3 extends over 11 amino acids. Germline CDR1 reads SQVTM; CDR2 reads ANQGSEA. The CDR3 nucleotides are TGCAGCGTTGAATCGGGAAACGAGCAGTACTTC. Translating it yields CSVESGNEQYF.

The genes are TRBV19 and TRBJ1-1; D perhaps matches TRBD1 (6 bases). Germline V gene data show CDR1 as LNHDA and CDR2 as SQIVND (reference sequence). The germline V and J ends were trimmed by 5 bases and 2 bases, with 9 bases remaining between them. The CDR3 has 13 residues. The DNA for the CDR3 is TGTGCCAGTAGTCGGGGGGCAAACACTGAAGCTTTCTTT. Protein: CASSRGANTEAFF.

The V gene is TRBV27, the J gene TRBJ2-2; D ambiguous. The germline CDR1 and CDR2 sequences are MNHEY and SMNVEV (reference sequence). CDR3 length equals 11 residues. V shed 6 bases and J shed 7 bases, with 6 bases lying between them. The CDR3 loop is CASRFLGELFF. The DNA of the CDR3 is TGTGCCAGCAGATTCCTCGGGGAGCTGTTTTTT.

This clone was recorded only once. The chain recombines TRBV15 with TRBJ1-4; D uncertain. This CDR3 spans 17 amino acids. The germline V gene encodes CDR1 LNHNV and CDR2 YYDKDF (reference sequence). V lost 0 bases and J lost 8, with 19 bases in between. The CDR3 loop reads CATSREAIGSRQEKLFF. The CDR3 bases are TGTGCCACCAGCAGAGAGGCAATTGGGAGTCGGCAAGAAAAACTGTTTTTT.

The chain employs TRBV7-9 and TRBJ2-1; D perhaps matches TRBD2 (6 bases). This CDR3 comprises 16 residues. The ends were cut back, 5 bases at V and 1 base at J, with 15 bases in the middle. Germline V lookup: CDR1 SEHNR, CDR2 FQNEAQ (reference sequence). CDR3 DNA sequence: TGTGCCAGCAGCGGACCCCGGGACTTGTCCTACAATGAGCAGTTCTTC. Encoded protein: CASSGPRDLSYNEQFF.

V usage is TRBV7-2 and J usage is TRBJ1-2; D unclear. Looked up from germline, CDR1 is SGHTA and CDR2 is FQGNSA. CDR3 length: 15 residues. Deletions cut 1 base from V and 4 bases from J, with 13 bases between. CDR3 in amino acids: CASSLVPEPLYGYTF. CDR3 bases: TGTGCCAGCAGCTTAGTTCCGGAGCCCCTCTATGGCTACACCTTC.

This chain connects TRBV11-1 to TRBJ2-7; possible D gene TRBD2, 6 bases. This CDR3 spans 12 amino acids. V dropped 6 bases and J dropped 4 bases, with 10 bases sitting between them. In germline, CDR1 is SGHAT, CDR2 FQDESV (reference sequence). DNA for the CDR3: TGTGCCAGCAGTTCGACTAGATACGAGCAGTACTTC. Amino acid sequence: CASSSTRYEQYF.

The genes are TRBV2 and TRBJ2-4; perhaps TRBD1 as D (5 bases). The V and J ends lost 2 bases and 9 bases respectively, with 20 bases between them. This CDR3 is 16 amino acids long. CDR1 and CDR2 from the germline V gene are SNHLY and FYNNEI. In DNA, the CDR3 is TGTGCCAGCAGTGAACTGGGTTGGGGTTTAAGGGGCATTCAGTACTTC. Encoded protein: CASSELGWGLRGIQYF.

V usage is TRBV5-1 and J usage is TRBJ2-3, with D possibly being TRBD1 (6 bases). This CDR3 has 15 residues. V dropped 4 bases and J dropped 1 base, with 13 bases sitting between them. From germline, CDR1 is SGHRS and CDR2 YFSETQ. The CDR3 DNA is TGCGCCAGCAGCGGAGCTTCAGGGGGCACAGATACGCAGTATTTT. Protein sequence: CASSGASGGTDTQYF. The entire variable domain, with the rest obtained from reference TRBV5-1 and TRBJ2-3, is as follows: KAGVTQTPRYLIKTRGQQVTLSCSPISGHRSVSWYQQTPGQGLQFLFEYFSETQRNKGNFPGRFSGRQFSNSRSEMNVSTLELGDSALYLCASSGASGGTDTQYFGPGTRLTVL.

This rearrangement joins TRBV6-1 to TRBJ2-7; D call uncertain. Germline-derived CDR1 and CDR2 are MNHNS and SASEGT. V was cut by 7 bases and J by 1 base, with 11 bases left in between. This CDR3 comprises 13 residues. In nucleotides, the CDR3 is TGTGCCAGCATTGCGACAAATTCCTACGAGCAGTACTTC. This codes for CASIATNSYEQYF.

This clone was detected only a few times. J is TRBJ2-1 and V is TRBV16; a weak D match, TRBD2 (5 bases). CDR1 KGHSY and CDR2 FQNENV come from the germline V gene. This CDR3 region has 15 residues. The V end was cut by 4 bases, the J end by 2 bases, with 12 bases between. CDR3 sequence (DNA): TGTGCCAGCAGCCGCCAGACTACCACCTACAATGAGCAGTTCTTC. Translating gives CASSRQTTTYNEQFF.

This chain connects TRBV11-3 to TRBJ2-1; 12 bases are shared with TRBD2. Germline CDR1 is SGHNT and CDR2 is YENEEA. V lost 5 bases to trimming and J lost 6 bases; unmatched junction nucleotides: 2. The length of the CDR3 is 14 residues. CDR3 in DNA: TGTGCCAGCAGCCCTAGCGGGAGGGTCAATGAGCAGTTCTTC. Encoded protein: CASSPSGRVNEQFF.

CDR3 amino acids: CASSLTSGPSYEQYF. CDR3 bases: TGTGCCAGCAGCTTGACTAGCGGGCCTAGCTACGAGCAGTACTTC. The chain links TRBV11-3 to TRBJ2-7; 10 bases map to TRBD2. CDR3 length: 15 amino acids. The V and J ends lost 3 bases and 3 bases, in that order; junction bases with no gene match: 5. Germline CDR1 SGHNT, CDR2 YENEEA. The full variable domain, completed using reference TRBV11-3 and TRBJ2-7, is EAGVVQSPRYKIIEKKQPVAFWCNPISGHNTLYWYLQNLGQGPELLIRYENEEAVDDSQLPKDRFSAERLKGVDSTLKIQPAELGDSAVYLCASSLTSGPSYEQYFGPGTRLTVT.

The CDR3 DNA is TGTGCCAGCAGCGTAGAGGGAACAGGGGGCCATGAAAAACTGTTTTTT. This codes for CASSVEGTGGHEKLFF. The rearrangement uses TRBV9 and TRBJ1-4, with 9 positions matching TRBD1. Germline loops: CDR1 SGDLS, CDR2 YYNGEE. Unmatched junction bases numbered 6, after V lost 0 bases and J lost 6 bases. CDR3 length equals 16 residues.

The chain couples TRBV5-8 to TRBJ1-2; no reliable D call. Deletions cut 4 bases from V and 4 bases from J, with 11 bases between. Looked up from germline, CDR1 is SGHTS and CDR2 is YDEGEE. This CDR3 spans 13 amino acids. The CDR3 DNA reads as TGTGCCAGCAGCCAACAGCCTCCCTATGGCTACACCTTC. Translating it yields CASSQQPPYGYTF. Full variable domain (remainder filled in from reference TRBV5-8 and TRBJ1-2): EAGVTQSPTHLIKTRGQQATLRCSPISGHTSVYWYQQALGLGLQFLLWYDEGEERNRGNFPPRFSGRQFPNYSSELNVNALELEDSALYLCASSQQPPYGYTFGSGTRLTVV.

With respect to this clone: Within the sample, other DNA sequences also encode this same CDR3. The J gene is TRBJ1-2, the V gene TRBV7-9, with D perhaps TRBD1 (5 bases). The V end lost 0 bases, the J end lost 4 bases, and 12 bases lay between the germline ends. Germline CDR1 SEHNR, CDR2 FQNEAQ (reference sequence). The CDR3 spans 15 residues. In DNA form, the CDR3 reads TGTGCCAGCAGCTTAGCGGGAGGGGCCGGCTATGGCTACACCTTC. As protein: CASSLAGGAGYGYTF.

The chain uses TRBV7-2 and TRBJ1-6; no clear D. Looked up from germline, CDR1 is SGHTA and CDR2 is FQGNSA. The V gene lost 3 bases and the J gene lost 9 bases, with 15 bases spanning the gap. This CDR3 comprises 15 residues. The CDR3 loop reads CASSFTSLSGSPLHF. In DNA form, the CDR3 reads TGTGCCAGCAGCTTTACTAGTCTTAGCGGTTCACCCCTCCACTTT.

The chain combines TRBV28 with TRBJ2-2; maybe TRBD1 (5 bases). The CDR3 length is 16 residues. Germline V gives CDR1 MDHEN, CDR2 SYDVKM. Trimming removed 7 bases from V and 0 bases from J, with 15 bases in between. CDR3 sequence (DNA): TGTGCCAGCATAAAAGGGGCCCTAACGAACACCGGGGAGCTGTTTTTT. This sequence encodes CASIKGALTNTGELFF.

The chain recombines TRBV4-1 with TRBJ2-2; the D gene is possibly TRBD2 (5 bases). The CDR3 totals 16 residues. Germline CDR1 is MGHRA and CDR2 is YSYEKL. With 0 bases removed from V and 6 bases from J, the gap between germline ends came to 14 bases. The CDR3 DNA sequence: TGCGCCAGCAGCCAAGATACTGGGAGCGGTTCCGGGGAGCTGTTTTTT. Its protein product is CASSQDTGSGSGELFF.

The J gene is TRBJ1-2, the V gene TRBV28; 7 bases align to TRBD1. Germline trimming cut 1 base from V and 7 bases from J; bases unmatched to any gene: 3. The V gene's germline CDR1 is MDHEN and CDR2 SYDVKM. The CDR3 sequence is 13 residues long. CDR3 nucleotides: TGTGCCAGCAGTTTATCAGGGGGAAGTGGCTACACCTTC. Encoded protein: CASSLSGGSGYTF.

The genes are TRBV15 and TRBJ2-1; 7 bases are a match to TRBD2. The germline gives CDR1 LNHNV, CDR2 YYDKDF (reference sequence). Germline trimming cut 2 bases from V and 8 bases from J; bases unmatched to any gene: 12. CDR3 length: 16 amino acids. The CDR3 region has the DNA TGTGCCACCAGCAGACAACGGGACTGGGGAGGGGATGAGCAGTTCTTC. This sequence encodes CATSRQRDWGGDEQFF.

CDR3 nucleotides: TGCGCCAGCAGCCCCTGGCTAGCGGGAGTTTACGAGCAGTACTTC. Translated, it gives CASSPWLAGVYEQYF. This sequence joins TRBV5-1 and TRBJ2-7; 10 bases are shared with TRBD2. Germline V gene lookup returns CDR1 SGHRS and CDR2 YFSETQ. The CDR3 spans 15 residues. The V gene end was trimmed by 4 bases and the J gene end by 4 bases; junction bases not matched to a gene: 8. The variable domain in full, with the rest retrieved from reference TRBV5-1 and TRBJ2-7, is KAGVTQTPRYLIKTRGQQVTLSCSPISGHRSVSWYQQTPGQGLQFLFEYFSETQRNKGNFPGRFSGRQFSNSRSEMNVSTLELGDSALYLCASSPWLAGVYEQYFGPGTRLTVT.

V gene TRBV6-6 combines with J gene TRBJ1-1; maybe TRBD1 (5 bases). The ends were cut back, 5 bases at V and 4 bases at J, with 11 bases in the middle. The CDR3 is 13 amino acids. CDR1 is MNHNY and CDR2 is SVGAGI in the germline V gene (reference sequence). The CDR3 DNA sequence: TGTGCCAGCAGTAAGGGGAAGATCACTGAAGCTTTCTTT. Its translation: CASSKGKITEAFF.

J is TRBJ1-1 and V is TRBV19; 9 bases line up with TRBD1. V trimming: 4 bases; J trimming: 10 bases; junction bases outside the gene matches: 10. The CDR3 is 14 amino acids. Germline-derived CDR1 and CDR2 are LNHDA and SQIVND (reference sequence). The CDR3 bases are TGTGCCAGTAGTACACCCGGGACAGGGAGTCGAGCTTTCTTT. Amino acid sequence: CASSTPGTGSRAFF.

The chain is built from TRBV11-2 and TRBJ2-7; 7 bases fit TRBD1. There are 15 residues in the CDR3. CDR1 and CDR2 from the germline V gene are SGHAT and FQNNGV. V lost 3 bases to trimming and J lost 3 bases; unmatched junction nucleotides: 8. CDR3 DNA: TGTGCCAGCAGCTTTAATAAGGGGGCAATCTACGAGCAGTACTTC. Translation gives CASSFNKGAIYEQYF.

V gene TRBV19 combines with J gene TRBJ2-4, with D perhaps matching TRBD1 (6 bases). V lost 6 bases and J lost 11, with 11 bases in between. The CDR3 is made up of 11 amino acids. Germline CDR1 LNHDA, CDR2 SQIVND (reference sequence). The DNA for the CDR3 is TGTGCCAGTAGACAGGGTCCGGTTCAGTACTTC. Protein sequence: CASRQGPVQYF. Supplemented by reference TRBV19 and TRBJ2-4, the full variable domain reads DGGITQSPKYLFRKEGQNVTLSCEQNLNHDAMYWYRQDPGQGLRLIYYSQIVNDFQKGDIAEGYSVSREKKESFPLTVTSAQKNPTAFYLCASRQGPVQYFGAGTRLSVL.

V usage is TRBV7-9 and J usage is TRBJ1-2; D might be TRBD1 (6 bases). There are 15 residues in the CDR3. V lost 2 bases and J 8 bases, leaving 18 bases between the germline ends. Germline CDR1 and CDR2: SEHNR and FQNEAQ (reference sequence). In nucleotides, the CDR3 is TGTGCCAGCAGCTTAACCACAGGGATAGTGGACGGCTACACCTTC. Translating it yields CASSLTTGIVDGYTF.

The chain carries TRBV19 and TRBJ1-1; D is possibly TRBD1 (6 bases). Germline V gene sequence: CDR1 LNHDA, CDR2 SQIVND (reference sequence). The CDR3 contains 13 residues. Deletions cut 9 bases from V and 2 bases from J, with 13 bases between. The chain's CDR3 is CASSRGLNTEAFF. CDR3 DNA sequence: TGTGCCAGCTCCAGGGGCCTCAACACTGAAGCTTTCTTT.

V usage is TRBV7-8 and J usage is TRBJ2-5; 9 nucleotides match TRBD1. Trimming cost V 4 bases and J 2 bases; bases outside gene matches: 2. Germline loops: CDR1 SGHVS, CDR2 FQNEAQ. This CDR3 is built from 14 residues. The CDR3 loop reads CASSYGQGQETQYF. CDR3 nucleotide sequence: TGTGCCAGCAGCTATGGACAGGGGCAAGAGACCCAGTACTTC.

The J gene is TRBJ1-1, the V gene TRBV10-1; the D gene is possibly TRBD1 (6 bases). The germline V and J ends were trimmed by 7 bases and 5 bases, with 14 bases remaining between them. The CDR3 loop spans 13 amino acids. Looked up from germline, CDR1 is WNHNN and CDR2 is SYGVQD (reference sequence). Here the CDR3 reads CASTARGRTEAFF. CDR3 DNA: TGCGCCAGCACTGCGAGGGGGAGAACTGAAGCTTTCTTT.

The chain has TRBV4-3 and TRBJ2-2; weak D call: TRBD2 (6 bases). Per the germline V gene, CDR1 is LGHNA and CDR2 is YSLEER. V was pared by 2 bases and J by 4 bases, with 14 bases between. CDR3 size: 16 residues. This chain's CDR3 is CASSQSLGLPTGELFF. CDR3 sequence (DNA): TGCGCCAGCAGCCAATCGTTGGGACTGCCCACCGGGGAGCTGTTTTTT.

This rearrangement joins TRBV9 to TRBJ2-5; 12 bases match TRBD2. The CDR3 length is 15 residues. V trimming: 4 bases; J trimming: 5 bases; junction bases outside the gene matches: 6. The germline V gene has CDR1 SGDLS and CDR2 YYNGEE. For the CDR3, the DNA is TGTGCCAGCAGCCTAAGTGGGACTAGCGGGGAGACCCAGTACTTC. It translates to CASSLSGTSGETQYF.